The 5 T cell receptor beta chains below come from one sample, sequenced in a study of early T cells in non-severe SARS-CoV-2 infection. One entry per CDR3 protein results from TCRdb running MiXCR on the 5' RACE reads. The data show approximately 46,000 distinct CDR3 sequences, around a quarter seen once. This sample comprised whole blood, obtained at baseline. These receptors were taken from an adult who was a healthcare worker with PCR-confirmed SARS-CoV-2 infection or an uninfected control (not recorded which).

This chain uses TRBV7-9 with TRBJ2-5; TRBD2 matches at 15 bases. The length of the CDR3 is 16 residues. Germline V lookup: CDR1 SEHNR, CDR2 FQNEAQ (reference sequence). With V trimmed by 5 bases and J by 2 bases, 3 bases remained unmatched. CDR3 sequence reads: CASSPGLAGGQETQYF. CDR3 in DNA: TGTGCCAGCAGCCCCGGACTAGCGGGGGGGCAAGAGACCCAGTACTTC.

The V gene is TRBV6-5, the J gene TRBJ1-6; 8 nucleotides line up with TRBD1. The CDR3 runs to 14 residues. Germline-derived CDR1 and CDR2 are MNHEY and SVGAGI. With 7 bases clipped from V and 9 bases from J, the junction kept 8 bases outside the gene matches. CDR3: CASNPGQGGSPLHF. DNA for the CDR3: TGTGCCAGCAATCCCGGACAGGGAGGTTCACCCCTCCACTTT.

V usage is TRBV7-8 and J usage is TRBJ2-1, with D possibly TRBD2 on 5 matching bases. V was cut by 3 bases and J by 8 bases, with 17 bases left in between. The germline V gene has CDR1 SGHVS and CDR2 FQNEAQ. The CDR3 covers 15 residues. CDR3 sequence: CASSFPGTGEDEQFF. Here the CDR3 DNA reads TGTGCCAGCAGCTTCCCGGGAACCGGAGAGGATGAGCAGTTCTTC.

This clonotype was counted between two and nine times. The CDR3 here is CASSSRGHNEQFF. The CDR3 nucleotides are TGTGCCAGCAGCTCCCGGGGTCACAATGAGCAGTTCTTC. This chain uses TRBV7-2 with TRBJ2-1; possibly TRBD2 for D (5 bases). Germline CDR1 and CDR2: SGHTA and FQGNSA. The germline V and J ends were trimmed by 4 bases and 5 bases, with 9 bases remaining between them. The CDR3 runs 13 residues.

The rearrangement joins TRBV11-2 to TRBJ2-5; no firm D call. CDR1 SGHAT and CDR2 FQNNGV come from the germline V gene. The V end was cut by 3 bases, the J end by 5 bases, with 4 bases between. CDR3 length: 11 amino acids. The CDR3 here is CASSFQETQYF. CDR3 sequence (DNA): TGTGCCAGCAGCTTCCAGGAGACCCAGTACTTC.